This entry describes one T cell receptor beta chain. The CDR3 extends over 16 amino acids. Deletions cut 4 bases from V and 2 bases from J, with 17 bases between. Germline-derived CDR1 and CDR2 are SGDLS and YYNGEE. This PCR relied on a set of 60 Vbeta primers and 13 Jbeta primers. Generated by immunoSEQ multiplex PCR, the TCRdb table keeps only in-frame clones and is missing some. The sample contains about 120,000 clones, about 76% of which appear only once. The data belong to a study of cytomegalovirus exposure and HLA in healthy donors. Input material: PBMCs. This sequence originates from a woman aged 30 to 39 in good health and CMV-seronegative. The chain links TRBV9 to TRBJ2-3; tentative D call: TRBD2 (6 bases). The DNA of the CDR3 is TGTGCCAGCAGCCGCCCACGGGCGGGATACACAGATACGCAGTATTTT. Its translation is CASSRPRAGYTDTQYF. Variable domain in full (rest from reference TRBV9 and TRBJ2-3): DSGVTQTPKHLITATGQRVTLRCSPRSGDLSVYWYQQSLDQGLQFLIQYYNGEERAKGNILERFSAQQFPDLHSELNLSSLELGDSALYFCASSRPRAGYTDTQYFGPGTRLTVL.